The 14 T cell receptor beta chains below come from one sample, sequenced in a study of technical replicates of blood from several donors. The repertoire was sequenced with immunoSEQ multiplex PCR; TCRdb's copy has only in-frame clones and lacks some. The table has roughly 80,000 clones, 89% seen once; the top ten hold under 0.5%. The material sequenced was T cells isolated from PBMCs. These receptors all come from a human donor in good health.

This chain connects TRBV10-3 to TRBJ2-5; the D is unclear. V was shortened by 10 bases and J by 4 bases, with 7 bases between the two germline ends. The CDR3 spans 10 residues. Germline V CDR1 and CDR2: ENHRY, SYGVKD. CDR3 protein: CASRGETQYF. The CDR3, as DNA: TGTGCCAGCCGAGGAGAGACCCAGTACTTC.

The CDR3 here is CASIRVPPSTGANVLTF. Written as DNA, the CDR3 is TGTGCCAGTATCAGGGTACCCCCGAGTACTGGGGCCAACGTCCTGACTTTC. The chain uses TRBV19 and TRBJ2-6; D perhaps matches TRBD1 (5 bases). V shed 7 bases and J shed 2 bases, with 18 bases lying between them. The CDR3 contains 17 residues. Germline lookup yields CDR1 LNHDA and CDR2 SQIVND (reference sequence).

V usage is TRBV2 and J usage is TRBJ2-7; tentative D call: TRBD2 (6 bases). The length of the CDR3 is 14 residues. V was clipped by 6 bases and J by 2 bases, with 14 bases between them. Germline lookup yields CDR1 SNHLY and CDR2 FYNNEI. In nucleotides, the CDR3 is TGTGCCAGCAGGACAAGGACTATACCCTACGAGCAGTACTTC. It yields the protein CASRTRTIPYEQYF.

The rearrangement uses TRBV7-2 and TRBJ2-7; perhaps TRBD2 as D (7 bases). Trimming removed 0 bases from V and 3 bases from J, with 9 bases in between. CDR3 length: 14 amino acids. CDR1 SGHTA and CDR2 FQGNSA come from the germline V gene. In nucleotides, the CDR3 is TGTGCCAGCAGCTTAGCGGGGGGGCTCTACGAGCAGTACTTC. It is translated as CASSLAGGLYEQYF.

The CDR3, as DNA: TGTGCCAGCAGTACCTACGAGGGGGCGATTGAGACCCAGTACTTC. This codes for CASSTYEGAIETQYF. The J gene is TRBJ2-5, the V gene TRBV6-5; 7 bases are a match to TRBD1. Germline CDR1 reads MNHEY; CDR2 reads SVGAGI. V lost 5 bases, J lost 5 bases, and 11 bases stayed unmatched. This CDR3 has 15 residues.

This clone came up a few times. V and J are TRBV9 and TRBJ1-5; 8 positions agree with TRBD1. Trimming removed 0 bases from V and 4 bases from J; junction bases left unmatched: 6. The CDR3 runs 16 residues. CDR1 and CDR2 (germline): SGDLS, YYNGEE. The CDR3: CASSVGTGGRNQPQHF. For the CDR3, the DNA is TGTGCCAGCAGCGTAGGCACAGGGGGAAGAAATCAGCCCCAGCATTTT.

The chain is built from TRBV11-1 and TRBJ2-2; 9 bases match TRBD2. Germline V gives CDR1 SGHAT, CDR2 FQDESV (reference sequence). Trimming cost V 5 bases and J 6 bases; bases outside gene matches: 7. This CDR3 comprises 15 residues. CDR3 DNA: TGTGCCAGCAGCGGACCGGGACTAGCTCCCGGGGAGCTGTTTTTT. Its translation is CASSGPGLAPGELFF.

The chain has TRBV6-1 and TRBJ2-3; 7 bases agree with TRBD2. Per germline, CDR1 MNHNS and CDR2 SASEGT. The CDR3 consists of 16 residues. The V and J ends lost 2 bases and 3 bases, in that order; junction bases with no gene match: 8. In DNA, the CDR3 is TGTGCCAGCAGTGAACCTAGCGGAGGTGTGACAGATACGCAGTATTTT. This encodes CASSEPSGGVTDTQYF.

The J gene is TRBJ2-7, the V gene TRBV19, with 13 nucleotides matching TRBD2. V lost 6 bases and J lost 5; bases outside the gene matches: 13. The CDR3 is 17 amino acids. CDR1 and CDR2 (germline): LNHDA, SQIVND (reference sequence). The CDR3 coding sequence is TGTGCCAGTAGCGGACTAGCGGGAGTGGGCTTTTCGAACGAGCAGTACTTC. It encodes CASSGLAGVGFSNEQYF. Filled out from reference TRBV19 and TRBJ2-7, the complete variable domain reads DGGITQSPKYLFRKEGQNVTLSCEQNLNHDAMYWYRQDPGQGLRLIYYSQIVNDFQKGDIAEGYSVSREKKESFPLTVTSAQKNPTAFYLCASSGLAGVGFSNEQYFGPGTRLTVT.

In its sample, this clone was seen once. V gene TRBV6-5 combines with J gene TRBJ1-4, with TRBD1 identical over 9 bases. The trim removed 5 bases at V and 8 bases at J, leaving 3 bases unmatched. The germline V gene encodes CDR1 MNHEY and CDR2 SVGAGI. This CDR3 has 13 residues. The CDR3 sequence: CASSDGTGEKLFF. CDR3 nucleotides: TGTGCCAGCAGTGATGGGACAGGGGAAAAACTGTTTTTT.

The chain links TRBV19 to TRBJ1-1; 8 bases fit TRBD1. The length of the CDR3 is 18 residues. From germline, CDR1 is LNHDA and CDR2 SQIVND (reference sequence). J lost 0 bases, V lost 10 bases, and 19 bases had no gene match. CDR3 in DNA: TGTGCCACCAAAGGTATAGTAATGGACAGGGAAATGAACACTGAAGCTTTCTTT. This sequence encodes CATKGIVMDREMNTEAFF.

CDR3 nucleotides: TGTGCCAGCAGGCAAGCGGGAGACATTTACGAGCAGTACTTC. It specifies CASRQAGDIYEQYF. This chain joins TRBV11-2 and TRBJ2-7; TRBD2 aligns across 8 bases. This CDR3 is built from 14 residues. Germline V lookup: CDR1 SGHAT, CDR2 FQNNGV. V gave up 6 bases and J gave up 4 bases; unmatched junction bases: 8. The whole variable domain, remainder taken from reference TRBV11-2 and TRBJ2-7, is EAGVAQSPRYKIIEKRQSVAFWCNPISGHATLYWYQQILGQGPKLLIQFQNNGVVDDSQLPKDRFSAERLKGVDSTLKIQPAKLEDSAVYLCASRQAGDIYEQYFGPGTRLTVT.

The genes are TRBV19 and TRBJ2-5; unclear D gene. CDR3 length: 13 residues. CDR1 is LNHDA and CDR2 is SQIVND in the germline V gene (reference sequence). The V and J ends lost 3 bases and 2 bases respectively, with 7 bases between them. The DNA of the CDR3 is TGTGCCAGTAGTATGGCTCAACAAGAGACCCAGTACTTC. Residues: CASSMAQQETQYF.

With respect to this clone: This sample includes further DNA sequences coding for the same CDR3. The V gene is TRBV29-1, the J gene TRBJ2-5, with D perhaps TRBD2 (6 bases). Deletions cut 4 bases from V and 3 bases from J, with 6 bases between. Germline-derived CDR1 and CDR2 are SQVTM and ANQGSEA. There are 11 residues in the CDR3. Written as DNA, the CDR3 is TGCAGCGTTGGGAGGGAAGAGACCCAGTACTTC. Translated, it gives CSVGREETQYF. The variable domain in full, completed from reference TRBV29-1 and TRBJ2-5, reads SAVISQKPSRDICQRGTSLTIQCQVDSQVTMMFWYRQQPGQSLTLIATANQGSEATYESGFVIDKFPISRPNLTFSTLTVSNMSPEDSSIYLCSVGREETQYFGPGTRLLVL.